The 18 T cell receptor beta chains presented below share a single source sample, sequenced in a study of blood T cell repertoires in COVID-19. TCRdb keeps only in-frame clones here, not all; method: immunoSEQ multiplex PCR. The table has roughly 200,000 clones, about 84% seen once. The material sequenced was peripheral blood. These receptors came from a woman aged 80 or older with acute or convalescent COVID-19.

This chain joins TRBV6-4 and TRBJ2-2; 9 positions match TRBD1. The germline CDR1 and CDR2 sequences are MRHNA and SNTAGT. CDR3 size: 17 residues. Trimming took 11 bases from V and 0 from J; bases not matched to a gene: 13. CDR3 residues: CARLRTGVITNTGELFF. CDR3 DNA sequence: TGTGCCCGCTTAAGGACAGGGGTAATAACGAACACCGGGGAGCTGTTTTTT.

This clone appeared a single time. The chain employs TRBV19 and TRBJ1-2; a weak D match, TRBD1 (6 bases). Germline V gives CDR1 LNHDA, CDR2 SQIVND (reference sequence). V gave up 4 bases and J gave up 2 bases, with 8 bases separating them. The CDR3 is 13 amino acids. The CDR3 region is CASSKGQNYGYTF. CDR3 DNA: TGTGCCAGTAGTAAGGGACAAAACTATGGCTACACCTTC. Full variable domain (missing parts from reference TRBV19 and TRBJ1-2): DGGITQSPKYLFRKEGQNVTLSCEQNLNHDAMYWYRQDPGQGLRLIYYSQIVNDFQKGDIAEGYSVSREKKESFPLTVTSAQKNPTAFYLCASSKGQNYGYTFGSGTRLTVV.

The V call is TRBV4-1, the J call TRBJ2-1, with 11 bases matching TRBD2. This CDR3 is 15 amino acids long. CDR1 and CDR2 from the germline V gene are MGHRA and YSYEKL. J was trimmed by 3 bases and V by 6 bases; bases with no gene match: 4. The CDR3 DNA sequence: TGCGCCAGCAGGCTAGCGGGGGGCAACTACAATGAGCAGTTCTTC. Translated, it gives CASRLAGGNYNEQFF.

The CDR3 DNA reads TGTGCCAGCAGTCAAACCAGGAACACTGAAGCTTTCTTT. This codes for CASSQTRNTEAFF. This rearrangement joins TRBV21-1 to TRBJ1-1; the table's D call of TRBD1 was not tested on the DNA. TRBV21-1 is shown as a pseudogene. CDR3 length equals 13 residues.

The genes are TRBV5-1 and TRBJ2-5, with 9 bases that match TRBD2. Germline V gene lookup returns CDR1 SGHRS and CDR2 YFSETQ. The CDR3 spans 14 residues. The V and J ends lost 4 bases and 5 bases, in that order; junction bases with no gene match: 6. The CDR3 DNA sequence: TGCGCCAGCAGCCCTGGACTAGCGTCGGAGACCCAGTACTTC. Residues: CASSPGLASETQYF. The full variable domain, with the rest looked up from reference TRBV5-1 and TRBJ2-5, is KAGVTQTPRYLIKTRGQQVTLSCSPISGHRSVSWYQQTPGQGLQFLFEYFSETQRNKGNFPGRFSGRQFSNSRSEMNVSTLELGDSALYLCASSPGLASETQYFGPGTRLLVL.

This clone was found once. The rearrangement uses TRBV10-3 and TRBJ1-2, with TRBD1 matching 7 bases. After removal of 10 bases from V and 7 bases from J, the junction contained 21 bases not matched to a gene. The CDR3 consists of 16 residues. Germline lookup yields CDR1 ENHRY and CDR2 SYGVKD. The CDR3 protein is CATGPIRTGDEGGYTF. As DNA, the CDR3 is TGTGCCACAGGGCCCATCCGAACAGGGGATGAGGGTGGCTACACCTTC.

The rearrangement uses TRBV5-1 and TRBJ1-3; no clear D. Germline assignment: CDR1 SGHRS and CDR2 YFSETQ. The CDR3 has 16 residues. Trimming cost V 4 bases and J 2 bases, with 16 bases left between them. The CDR3 nucleotides read TGCGCCAGCAGCGAGGAGGGTCGGCTACCTGGAAACACCATATATTTT. It encodes CASSEEGRLPGNTIYF.

The chain couples TRBV2 to TRBJ1-6; a weak D match, TRBD1 (5 bases). V was shortened by 2 bases and J by 9 bases, with 17 bases between the two germline ends. The CDR3 consists of 16 residues. CDR1 is SNHLY and CDR2 is FYNNEI in the germline V gene. CDR3 in DNA: TGTGCCAGCAGTGAACTACTCGGACATAGGGGTTCACCCCTCCACTTT. This gives the protein CASSELLGHRGSPLHF.

The J gene is TRBJ2-3, the V gene TRBV5-6; 10 positions agree with TRBD1. CDR3 size: 18 residues. The V gene's germline CDR1 is SGHDT and CDR2 YYEEEE. J lost 0 bases, V lost 2 bases, and 9 bases had no gene match. CDR3 loop: CASSLPGQGSYSTDTQYF. The CDR3 bases are TGTGCCAGCAGCTTACCGGGACAGGGGTCCTACAGCACAGATACGCAGTATTTT.

The chain employs TRBV24-1 and TRBJ2-3; possible D gene TRBD1, 6 bases. CDR3 size: 15 residues. From germline, CDR1 is KGHDR and CDR2 SFDVKD. Trimming left V 4 bases short and J 2 bases short, with 12 bases between. This CDR3 reads CATSDQRQVTDTQYF. The DNA for the CDR3 is TGTGCCACCAGTGACCAAAGACAGGTCACAGATACGCAGTATTTT.

The chain recombines TRBV4-1 with TRBJ2-7; 8 nucleotides line up with TRBD2. With V trimmed by 4 bases and J by 0 bases, 8 bases remained unmatched. CDR1 is MGHRA and CDR2 is YSYEKL in the germline V gene. This CDR3 has 16 amino acids. CDR3 sequence (DNA): TGCGCCAGCAGCCCAAAAACGGGGGGGACCTCCTACGAGCAGTACTTC. This encodes CASSPKTGGTSYEQYF.

This chain links TRBV7-3 with TRBJ1-1; 8 nucleotides agree with TRBD1. This CDR3 has 14 residues. The V gene's germline CDR1 is SGHTA and CDR2 FQGTGA. J gave up 3 bases and V 5 bases, and 5 bases lay outside the gene matches. CDR3 in amino acids: CASSRDRGDTEAFF. CDR3 in DNA: TGTGCCAGCAGCCGCGACAGGGGTGACACTGAAGCTTTCTTT.

The chain joins TRBV3-1 (or the pseudogene TRBV3-2) to TRBJ1-1, with D possibly being TRBD1 (5 bases). CDR1 LGHDT and CDR2 YNNKEL come from the germline V gene (reference sequence). The CDR3 length is 13 residues. The ends were cut back, 1 base at V and 5 bases at J, with 8 bases in the middle. The CDR3, as DNA: TGTGCCAGCAGCCAAGCTCGGGGGACTGAAGCTTTCTTT. Amino acid sequence: CASSQARGTEAFF.

The V and J genes are TRBV7-9 and TRBJ2-2; tentative D call: TRBD2 (7 bases). CDR3 length: 17 amino acids. V lost 2 bases and J lost 3, with 16 bases in between. Germline V CDR1 and CDR2: SEHNR, FQNEAQ (reference sequence). The DNA for the CDR3 is TGTGCCAGCAGCTTATCTCCGGGGGCGGGGGACACCGGGGAGCTGTTTTTT. Its protein product is CASSLSPGAGDTGELFF. Using reference TRBV7-9 and TRBJ2-2 for the parts outside the CDR3, the full variable domain is DTGVSQNPRHKITKRGQNVTFRCDPISEHNRLYWYRQTLGQGPEFLTYFQNEAQLEKSRLLSDRFSAERPKGSFSTLEIQRTEQGDSAMYLCASSLSPGAGDTGELFFGEGSRLTVL.

The rearrangement links TRBV5-5 to TRBJ2-5, with D maybe TRBD2 (6 bases). The germline gives CDR1 SGHKS, CDR2 YYEKEE (reference sequence). The CDR3 contains 15 residues. Deletions cut 2 bases from V and 2 bases from J, with 13 bases between. The CDR3 sequence is CASSLGGIRQETQYF. The CDR3 coding sequence is TGTGCCAGCAGCTTAGGAGGGATAAGGCAAGAGACCCAGTACTTC.

The V and J genes are TRBV6-6 and TRBJ2-7; D gene ambiguous. The germline V and J ends were trimmed by 4 bases and 1 base, with 5 bases remaining between them. Germline CDR1 and CDR2: MNHNY and SVGAGI (reference sequence). The CDR3 has 12 amino acids. CDR3 amino acids: CASSSLSYEQYF. The CDR3 coding sequence is TGTGCCAGCAGTTCCTTATCCTACGAGCAGTACTTC.

This chain connects TRBV6-5 to TRBJ2-3; 10 nucleotides match TRBD2. The ends lost 4 bases at V and 5 bases at J; junction bases unmatched: 3. The V gene's germline CDR1 is MNHEY and CDR2 SVGAGI. The CDR3 loop spans 14 amino acids. The chain's CDR3 is CASSFSGRIDTQYF. The CDR3 nucleotides are TGTGCCAGCAGTTTTAGCGGGAGGATAGATACGCAGTATTTT.

V gene TRBV5-1 combines with J gene TRBJ2-2; 8 nucleotides align to TRBD2. J gave up 1 base and V 3 bases, and 8 bases lay outside the gene matches. This CDR3 comprises 17 residues. Germline V CDR1 and CDR2: SGHRS, YFSETQ. CDR3 nucleotide sequence: TGCGCCAGCAGCTGGTCCCTAGCGGGCGGGAACACCGGGGAGCTGTTTTTT. As protein: CASSWSLAGGNTGELFF.